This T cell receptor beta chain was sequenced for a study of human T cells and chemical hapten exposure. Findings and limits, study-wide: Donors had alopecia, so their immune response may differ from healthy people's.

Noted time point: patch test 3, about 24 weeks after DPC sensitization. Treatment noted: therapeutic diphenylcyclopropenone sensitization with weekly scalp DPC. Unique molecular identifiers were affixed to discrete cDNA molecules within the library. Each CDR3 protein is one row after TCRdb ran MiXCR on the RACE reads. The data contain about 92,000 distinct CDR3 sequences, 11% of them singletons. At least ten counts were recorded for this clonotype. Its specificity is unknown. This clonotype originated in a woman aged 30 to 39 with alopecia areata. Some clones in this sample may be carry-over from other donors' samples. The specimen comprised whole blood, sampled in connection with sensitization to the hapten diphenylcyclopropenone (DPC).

In nucleotides, the CDR3 is TGTGCCAGCTCACCACAGGGGGGCAACACTGAAGCTTTCTTT. It encodes CASSPQGGNTEAFF. The chain carries TRBV18 and TRBJ1-1; a weak D match, TRBD1 (6 bases). The CDR3 runs to 14 residues. V lost 1 base and J 2 bases, leaving 8 bases between the germline ends. Germline V gene data show CDR1 as KGHSH and CDR2 as LQKENI. Full variable domain (rest looked up from reference TRBV18 and TRBJ1-1): NAGVMQNPRHLVRRRGQEARLRCSPMKGHSHVYWYRQLPEEGLKFMVYLQKENIIDESGMPKERFSAEFPKEGPSILRIQQVVRGDSAAYFCASSPQGGNTEAFFGQGTRLTVV.